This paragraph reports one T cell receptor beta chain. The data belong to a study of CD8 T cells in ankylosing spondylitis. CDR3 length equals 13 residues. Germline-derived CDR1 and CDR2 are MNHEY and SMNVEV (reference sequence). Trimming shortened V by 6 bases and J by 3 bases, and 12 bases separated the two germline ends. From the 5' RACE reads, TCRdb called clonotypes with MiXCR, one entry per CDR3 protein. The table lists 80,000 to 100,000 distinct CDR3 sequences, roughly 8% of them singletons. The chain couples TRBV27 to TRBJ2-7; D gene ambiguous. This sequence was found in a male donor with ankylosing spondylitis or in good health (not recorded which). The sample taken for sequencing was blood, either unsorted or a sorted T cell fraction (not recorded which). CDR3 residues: CASSQNADYEQYF. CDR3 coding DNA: TGTGCCAGCAGCCAAAACGCCGACTACGAGCAGTACTTC.